The sequence of this TCR beta chain was determined in a study of ipilimumab plus nivolumab after autologous stem cell transplantation. Study overall: Both relapsed and primary refractory DLBCL were included.

Measured with immunoSEQ multiplex PCR; TCRdb has only the in-frame clones, and not every one. The sample has roughly 25,000 clones; around 84% are singletons. CDR1 is MNHNS, CDR2 SASEGT, per germline. The CDR3 extends over 14 amino acids. Trimming shortened V by 6 bases and J by 0 bases, and 12 bases separated the two germline ends. For this clone: Its antigen is not identified.

Overall study findings and caveats: The authors say TCR, Treg and microbiome findings warrant further study.

Checkpoint therapy with ipilimumab 1 mg/kg began 14 to 28 days after transplant. Dosing: nivolumab 3 mg/kg IV, weeks 1, 4, 7, 10, then every two weeks to week 26. The clonotype comes from a male donor with diffuse large B-cell lymphoma. The sample consisted of PBMCs, taken in a trial of ipilimumab plus nivolumab as post-transplant consolidation. This chain uses TRBV6-1 with TRBJ2-7; the D call may be TRBD1 or TRBD2 (6 bases each). The DNA of the CDR3 is TGTGCCAGCAGCGCGGGACACAACTCCTACGAGCAGTACTTC. This encodes CASSAGHNSYEQYF.